The clone carrying this T cell receptor (beta chain) was seen a handful of times. What it binds is not known. The V and J ends lost 2 bases and 3 bases respectively, with 12 bases between them. Germline V gene data show CDR1 as SGHTA and CDR2 as FQGNSA. The CDR3 spans 15 residues. The sample belongs to a study of response to subunit inactivated influenza vaccine. Points from the study as a whole: Few new T cells, the authors suggested, are recruited by each seasonal influenza vaccination.

TCRdb ran MiXCR on the RT-PCR reads and lists one entry per CDR3 protein. The profile covers 500,000 to 600,000 distinct CDR3 sequences, with 10% to 15% appearing a single time and around 13% taken by the ten largest. Sequences were derived from PBMCs from blood, sampled roughly 6 weeks after vaccination. The gene calls are TRBV7-2 and TRBJ2-3; D not certain. The origin of this receptor is a man aged 45-60 years who received an inactivated influenza vaccine. In nucleotides, the CDR3 is TGTGCCAGCAGCTTACTTCGGGTTCGGACAGATACGCAGTATTTT. It specifies CASSLLRVRTDTQYF.